The 18 T cell receptor beta chains below were found in one sample sequenced in a study of blood T cell repertoires in COVID-19. Profiling relied on immunoSEQ multiplex PCR, and the TCRdb table lists in-frame clones only, not all of them. Here the sample spans about 88,000 clones, roughly nine tenths being singletons. Sequenced material: peripheral blood. These receptors were obtained from a human donor with active COVID-19. The donor label of this sample is uncertain.

V gene TRBV24-1 combines with J gene TRBJ2-2; 11 nucleotides align to TRBD1. This CDR3 has 17 amino acids. CDR1 is KGHDR, CDR2 SFDVKD, per germline. J lost 7 bases, V lost 3 bases, and 9 bases had no gene match. The CDR3, as DNA: TGTGCCACCAGTGATCCTGGACAGGGGGCGACGGTCGGGGAGCTGTTTTTT. This encodes CATSDPGQGATVGELFF.

CDR3 sequence (DNA): TGTGCCAGCAGTCAACAGGGGAGGGATACGCAGTATTTT. As protein: CASSQQGRDTQYF. This chain uses TRBV27 with TRBJ2-3, with a possible D match to TRBD1 (7 bases). Trimming removed 5 bases from V and 6 bases from J, with 12 bases in between. The CDR3 totals 13 residues. CDR1 is MNHEY, CDR2 SMNVEV, per germline (reference sequence).

The J gene is TRBJ2-5, the V gene TRBV27; 10 positions agree with TRBD1. The V segment lost 5 bases and the J segment 7 bases; nucleotides outside the gene matches: 7. The CDR3 covers 14 residues. CDR1 MNHEY and CDR2 SMNVEV come from the germline V gene (reference sequence). The CDR3, as DNA: TGTGCCAGCAGTCCCGGGACAGGGGCTAGGACCCAGTACTTC. This sequence encodes CASSPGTGARTQYF.

This chain uses TRBV9 with TRBJ2-7, with 8 bases matching TRBD1. The CDR3 totals 15 residues. After removal of 3 bases from V and 2 bases from J, the junction contained 7 bases not matched to a gene. Germline CDR1 reads SGDLS; CDR2 reads YYNGEE. CDR3 protein: CASSEGVDRAYEQYF. The CDR3 DNA reads TGTGCCAGCAGCGAGGGGGTGGACAGGGCCTACGAGCAGTACTTC.

V usage is TRBV6-6 and J usage is TRBJ2-1; perhaps TRBD2 as D (6 bases). Germline V gene lookup returns CDR1 MNHNY and CDR2 SVGAGI (reference sequence). V lost 6 bases to trimming and J lost 3 bases, with 15 bases between them. CDR3 size: 15 residues. DNA for the CDR3: TGTGCCAGCAGCTACCGACTAGAAAGCTACAATGAGCAGTTCTTC. Protein sequence: CASSYRLESYNEQFF.

The chain combines TRBV3-1 (or the pseudogene TRBV3-2) with TRBJ2-7, with TRBD2 as a possible D gene (5 bases). V lost 1 base and J 7 bases, leaving 17 bases between the germline ends. The CDR3 spans 15 residues. Per the germline V gene, CDR1 is LGHDT and CDR2 is YNNKEL (reference sequence). The CDR3 region has the DNA TGTGCCAGCAGCCAAGCGAGGGCGGGTATGGGGGAGCAGTACTTC. It encodes CASSQARAGMGEQYF.

The chain has TRBV5-1 and TRBJ1-4, with a weak D call TRBD1 (6 bases). Germline CDR1 reads SGHRS; CDR2 reads YFSETQ. The germline V and J ends were trimmed by 0 bases and 7 bases, with 13 bases remaining between them. The CDR3 runs 15 residues. CDR3 loop: CASSLEGTTGEKLFF. The CDR3 coding sequence is TGCGCCAGCAGCTTGGAAGGGACAACGGGTGAAAAACTGTTTTTT.

The chain is built from TRBV19 and TRBJ1-2, with 9 bases identical to TRBD1. J lost 11 bases, V lost 5 bases, and 6 bases had no gene match. The CDR3 consists of 12 residues. Germline V gene sequence: CDR1 LNHDA, CDR2 SQIVND (reference sequence). The CDR3 loop reads CASSPRQGGYTF. The CDR3 nucleotides read TGTGCCAGTAGTCCCCGACAGGGGGGATACACCTTC.

The chain recombines TRBV27 with TRBJ2-7; 7 nucleotides align to TRBD1. V was clipped by 8 bases and J by 4 bases; unmatched bases: 14. This CDR3 region has 15 residues. Germline loops: CDR1 MNHEY, CDR2 SMNVEV (reference sequence). CDR3 in DNA: TGTGCCAGCGGCGCCCGGGACAGACCGAGATACGAGCAGTACTTC. Translated, it gives CASGARDRPRYEQYF.

This clone has just a few counts. This chain links TRBV6-1 with TRBJ2-7; 10 bases align to TRBD1. The CDR3 is made up of 15 amino acids. Trimming cost V 1 base and J 2 bases; bases outside gene matches: 2. The germline CDR1 and CDR2 sequences are MNHNS and SASEGT. The CDR3 coding sequence is TGTGCCAGCAGTGAAGAGACAGGGGGCGCCTACGAGCAGTACTTC. Translated, it gives CASSEETGGAYEQYF.

This CDR3 reads CASSYAGGLYEQYF. The CDR3 DNA sequence: TGTGCCAGCAGTTATGCGGGGGGGCTGTACGAGCAGTACTTC. V gene TRBV6-2 or TRBV6-3 combines with J gene TRBJ2-7; 9 positions agree with TRBD2. This CDR3 region has 14 residues. Germline values: CDR1 MNHEY, CDR2 SVGEGT. The V and J ends lost 3 bases and 4 bases, in that order; junction bases with no gene match: 4.

The chain is built from TRBV5-1 and TRBJ2-7; D possibly corresponds to TRBD2 (5 bases). CDR3 length equals 14 residues. V lost 4 bases to trimming and J lost 0 bases, with 11 bases between them. Germline loops: CDR1 SGHRS, CDR2 YFSETQ. CDR3 sequence reads: CASSPDFYSYEQYF. DNA of the CDR3: TGCGCCAGCAGCCCGGACTTCTACTCCTACGAGCAGTACTTC.

The chain uses TRBV5-4 and TRBJ1-6; TRBD1 agrees at 8 bases. CDR3 length: 17 amino acids. The germline CDR1 and CDR2 sequences are SGHNT and YYREEE (reference sequence). J gave up 0 bases and V 4 bases, and 6 bases lay outside the gene matches. The CDR3 region has the DNA TGTGCCAGCAGCACGGACAGGGCCAGCTCCTATAATTCACCCCTCCACTTT. This sequence encodes CASSTDRASSYNSPLHF.

V usage is TRBV10-3 and J usage is TRBJ2-7, with D unclear. CDR1 and CDR2 from the germline V gene are ENHRY and SYGVKD. CDR3 length: 13 residues. Trimming left V 5 bases short and J 5 bases short, with 13 bases between. CDR3 sequence (DNA): TGTGCCATCAGTCCCGGGTCAGTTAACGAGCAGTACTTC. Amino acids: CAISPGSVNEQYF.

This clone was seen a few times. V and J are TRBV27 and TRBJ1-3; possibly TRBD1 for D (6 bases). Per the germline V gene, CDR1 is MNHEY and CDR2 is SMNVEV (reference sequence). The V gene lost 6 bases and the J gene lost 4 bases, with 22 bases spanning the gap. The CDR3 covers 17 residues. The CDR3 loop is CASRSYPLEGTGNTIYF. The CDR3 DNA is TGTGCCAGCAGATCTTATCCCCTTGAGGGGACAGGAAACACCATATATTTT.

The chain is built from TRBV6-6 and TRBJ2-2; D gene ambiguous. Germline lookup yields CDR1 MNHNY and CDR2 SVGAGI (reference sequence). The length of the CDR3 is 12 residues. V was clipped by 8 bases and J by 5 bases, with 9 bases between them. The CDR3 loop is CASHSTTGELFF. As DNA, the CDR3 is TGTGCCAGCCATTCTACGACCGGGGAGCTGTTTTTT.

The rearrangement links TRBV27 to TRBJ1-1; D is ambiguous. The length of the CDR3 is 12 residues. V lost 6 bases and J 1 base, leaving 6 bases between the germline ends. Germline V CDR1 and CDR2: MNHEY, SMNVEV (reference sequence). The CDR3 sequence: CASSTGNTEAFF. Here the CDR3 DNA reads TGTGCCAGCAGCACGGGGAACACTGAAGCTTTCTTT.

The chain recombines TRBV21-1 with TRBJ2-7; the D call of TRBD1 is as the table states it, not checked on the DNA. TRBV21-1 is listed as a pseudogene. The CDR3 has 16 residues. The CDR3 region is CASSKSVRASTYEQYF. CDR3 DNA sequence: TGTGCCAGCAGCAAAAGTGTCAGGGCATCGACCTACGAGCAGTACTTC.